The clone carrying this T cell receptor (beta chain) was observed many times. There are 12 residues in the CDR3. With V trimmed by 5 bases and J by 4 bases, 1 base remained unmatched. The record originates from a study of blood T cell repertoires in COVID-19. Study-level information: Specimens from acute and convalescent COVID-19 originated in the United States, Italy and Spain. The cDNA or gDNA used as material had been derived from T cells, B-cell-depleted T cells, or PBMCs.

In the original analysis: Researchers report that nucleated cell counts were estimated from reference gene primer amplification. Libraries were prepared by immunoSEQ multiplex PCR; TCRdb keeps only in-frame clonotypes and omits some of them. That table is the source of V, J and clone size, and D and trimming were worked out from the DNA. The sample shows more than 150,000 clones, roughly nine tenths of them seen only once. V usage is TRBV12-3 or TRBV12-4 and J usage is TRBJ1-2; 7 nucleotides align to TRBD1. The sequence came from a man aged 70 or older with active or convalescent COVID-19. Sequenced input: peripheral blood. The chain's CDR3 is CASSDRAYGYTF. The CDR3 region has the DNA TGTGCCAGCAGTGACAGGGCCTATGGCTACACCTTC.